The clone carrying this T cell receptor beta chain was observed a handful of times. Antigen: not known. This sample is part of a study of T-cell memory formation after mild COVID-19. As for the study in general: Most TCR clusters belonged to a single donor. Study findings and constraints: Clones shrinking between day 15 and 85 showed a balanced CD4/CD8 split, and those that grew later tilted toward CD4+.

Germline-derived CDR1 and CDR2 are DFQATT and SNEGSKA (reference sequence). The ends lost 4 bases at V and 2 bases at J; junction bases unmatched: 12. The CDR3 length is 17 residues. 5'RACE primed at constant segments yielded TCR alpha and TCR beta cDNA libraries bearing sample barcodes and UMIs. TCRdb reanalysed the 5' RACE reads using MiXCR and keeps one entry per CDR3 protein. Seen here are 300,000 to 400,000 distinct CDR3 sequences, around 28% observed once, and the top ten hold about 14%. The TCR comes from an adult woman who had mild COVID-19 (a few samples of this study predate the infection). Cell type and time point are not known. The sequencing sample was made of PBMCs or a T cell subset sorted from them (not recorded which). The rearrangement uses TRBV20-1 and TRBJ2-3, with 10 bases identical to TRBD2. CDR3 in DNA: TGCAGTGCTACCACGGGACTAGCGCCAATTCACACAGATACGCAGTATTTT. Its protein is CSATTGLAPIHTDTQYF.